This T cell receptor beta chain derives from a study of cytotoxic CD8 clonotypes in ibrutinib-treated CLL. Study at large: Patient counts were ten to eleven relapsed/refractory, more than 14 treatment-naive and about 18 IGHV unmutated. A mean of around 260,000 productive templates and tens of thousands of productive rearrangements was obtained per sample. Study-wide results and caveats: Clonality was higher at baseline than in age-matched healthy donors and tracked circulating CD8+ T-cell counts.

This CDR3 is 15 amino acids long. V was clipped by 3 bases and J by 7 bases, with 15 bases between them. Per the germline V gene, CDR1 is MNHEY and CDR2 is SVGAGI. About this clone itself: The antigen remains unidentified.

Clones were read by immunoSEQ multiplex PCR, and TCRdb kept only the in-frame ones, dropping some. The repertoire holds around 140,000 clones, with more than 75% as singletons. The receptor was derived from a human donor with chronic lymphocytic leukemia. The sequencing here drew on PBMCs, taken after 36 months of ibrutinib treatment. This chain uses TRBV6-5 with TRBJ1-4, with a weak D call TRBD1 (6 bases). CDR3 loop: CASSYLTGTAEKLFF. CDR3 bases: TGTGCCAGCAGTTATTTAACAGGGACTGCTGAAAAACTGTTTTTT.